The 3 T cell receptor beta chains listed next were all sequenced from one sample in a study of brain T cells in children with intractable seizures. The repertoire was sequenced with immunoSEQ multiplex PCR; TCRdb's copy has only in-frame clones and lacks some. Of tens of thousands of clones in the sample, 93% were seen once. The starting material was peripheral blood, obtained at surgery. Every receptor here comes from a boy in the first two years of life with tuberous sclerosis and intractable seizures.

The chain employs TRBV19 and TRBJ2-6, with 10 bases identical to TRBD1. Trimming removed 6 bases from V and 0 bases from J; junction bases left unmatched: 5. In germline, CDR1 is LNHDA, CDR2 SQIVND (reference sequence). This CDR3 is built from 17 residues. The CDR3 nucleotides read TGTGCCAGTAGCAGGACAGGGGGGCCCTCTGGGGCCAACGTCCTGACTTTC. The encoded protein is CASSRTGGPSGANVLTF.

The chain links TRBV5-3 to TRBJ2-7; the D is unclear. TRBV5-3 is treated as an ORF (open reading frame) with a function not yet certain. The CDR3 covers 13 residues. V shed 0 bases and J shed 4 bases, with 8 bases lying between them. CDR3 sequence reads: CARSLAFPYEQYF. In nucleotides, the CDR3 is TGTGCCAGAAGCTTGGCGTTCCCATACGAGCAGTACTTC.

The chain joins TRBV19 to TRBJ1-4; D gene unclear. Trimming stripped 0 bases from V and 0 bases from J, with 5 bases between. In germline, CDR1 is LNHDA, CDR2 SQIVND (reference sequence). This CDR3 has 15 residues. In DNA, the CDR3 is TGTGCCAGTAGTATAGAACCCGCAACTAATGAAAAACTGTTTTTT. Its translation: CASSIEPATNEKLFF.